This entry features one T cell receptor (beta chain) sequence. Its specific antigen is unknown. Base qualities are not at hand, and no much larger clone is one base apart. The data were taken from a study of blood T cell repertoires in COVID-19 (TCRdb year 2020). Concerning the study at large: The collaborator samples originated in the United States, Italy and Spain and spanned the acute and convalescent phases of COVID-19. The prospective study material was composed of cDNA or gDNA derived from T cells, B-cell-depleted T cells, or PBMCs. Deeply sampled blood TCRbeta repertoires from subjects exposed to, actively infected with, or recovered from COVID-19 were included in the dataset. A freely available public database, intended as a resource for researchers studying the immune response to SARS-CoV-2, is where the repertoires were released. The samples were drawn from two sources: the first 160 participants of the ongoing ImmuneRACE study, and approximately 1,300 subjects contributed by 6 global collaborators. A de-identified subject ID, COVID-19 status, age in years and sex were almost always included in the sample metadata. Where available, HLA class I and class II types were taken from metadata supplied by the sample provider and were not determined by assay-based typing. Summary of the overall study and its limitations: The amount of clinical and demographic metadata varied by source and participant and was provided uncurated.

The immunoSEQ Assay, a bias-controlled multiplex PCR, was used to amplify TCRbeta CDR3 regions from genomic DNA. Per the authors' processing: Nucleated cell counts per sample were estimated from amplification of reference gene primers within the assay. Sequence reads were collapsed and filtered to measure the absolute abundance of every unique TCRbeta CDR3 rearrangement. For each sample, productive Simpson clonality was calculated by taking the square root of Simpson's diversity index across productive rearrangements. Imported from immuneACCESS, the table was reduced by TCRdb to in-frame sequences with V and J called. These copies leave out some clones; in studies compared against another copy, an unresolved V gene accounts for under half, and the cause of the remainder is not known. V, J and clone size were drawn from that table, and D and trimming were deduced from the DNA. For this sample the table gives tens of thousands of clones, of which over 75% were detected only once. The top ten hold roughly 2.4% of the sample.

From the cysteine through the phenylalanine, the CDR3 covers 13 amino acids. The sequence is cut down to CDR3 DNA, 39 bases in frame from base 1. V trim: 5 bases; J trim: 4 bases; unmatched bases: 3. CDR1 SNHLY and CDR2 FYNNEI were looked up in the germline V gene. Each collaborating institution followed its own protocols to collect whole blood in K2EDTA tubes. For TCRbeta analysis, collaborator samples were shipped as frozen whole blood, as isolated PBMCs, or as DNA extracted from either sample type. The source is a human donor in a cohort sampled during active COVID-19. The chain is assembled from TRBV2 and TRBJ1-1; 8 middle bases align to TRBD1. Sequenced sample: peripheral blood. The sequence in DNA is TGTGCCAGCAGTTTGGACAGGGTCACTGAAGCTTTCTTT. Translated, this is CASSLDRVTEAFF. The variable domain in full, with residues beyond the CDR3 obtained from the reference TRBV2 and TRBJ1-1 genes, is EPEVTQTPSHQVTQMGQEVILRCVPISNHLYFYWYRQILGQKVEFLVSFYNNEISEKSEIFDDQFSVERPDGSNFTLKIRSTKLEDSAMYFCASSLDRVTEAFFGQGTRLTVV.